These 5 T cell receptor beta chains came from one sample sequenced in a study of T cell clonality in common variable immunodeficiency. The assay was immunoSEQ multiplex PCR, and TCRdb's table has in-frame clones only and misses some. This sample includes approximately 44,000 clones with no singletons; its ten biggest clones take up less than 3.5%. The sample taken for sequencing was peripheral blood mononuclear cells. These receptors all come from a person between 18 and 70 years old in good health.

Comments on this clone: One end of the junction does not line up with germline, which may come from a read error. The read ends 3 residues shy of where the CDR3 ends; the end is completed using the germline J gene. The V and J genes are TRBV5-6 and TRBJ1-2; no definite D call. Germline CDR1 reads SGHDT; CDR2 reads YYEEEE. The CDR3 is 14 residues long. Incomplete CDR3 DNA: TGTGTCAGCAGCCGGGCCGGAGGGCGGGATGGC. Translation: CVSSRAGGRDG. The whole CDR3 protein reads CVSSRAGGRDGYTF. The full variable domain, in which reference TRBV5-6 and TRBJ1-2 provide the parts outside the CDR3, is DAGVTQSPTHLIKTRGQQVTLRCSPKSGHDTVSWYQQALGQGPQFIFQYYEEEERQRGNFPDRFSGHQFPNYSSELNVNALLLGDSALYLCVSSRAGGRDGYTFGSGTRLTVV.

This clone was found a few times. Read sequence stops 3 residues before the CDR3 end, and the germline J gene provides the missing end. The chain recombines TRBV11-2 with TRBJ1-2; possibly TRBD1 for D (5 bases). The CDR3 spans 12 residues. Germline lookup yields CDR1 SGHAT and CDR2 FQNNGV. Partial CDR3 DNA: TGTGCCAGCAGCCCCGGGGGTTGGGGC. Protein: CASSPGGWG. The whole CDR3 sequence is CASSPGGWGYTF.

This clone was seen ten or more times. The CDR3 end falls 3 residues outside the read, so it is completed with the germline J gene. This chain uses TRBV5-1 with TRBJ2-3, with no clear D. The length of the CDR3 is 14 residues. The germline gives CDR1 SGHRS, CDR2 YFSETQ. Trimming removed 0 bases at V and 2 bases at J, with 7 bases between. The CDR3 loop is CASSLGSFTDTQYF. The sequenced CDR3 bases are TGCGCCAGCAGCTTGGGTAGTTTCACAGATACG. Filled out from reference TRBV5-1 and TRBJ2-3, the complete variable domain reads KAGVTQTPRYLIKTRGQQVTLSCSPISGHRSVSWYQQTPGQGLQFLFEYFSETQRNKGNFPGRFSGRQFSNSRSEMNVSTLELGDSALYLCASSLGSFTDTQYFGPGTRLTVL.

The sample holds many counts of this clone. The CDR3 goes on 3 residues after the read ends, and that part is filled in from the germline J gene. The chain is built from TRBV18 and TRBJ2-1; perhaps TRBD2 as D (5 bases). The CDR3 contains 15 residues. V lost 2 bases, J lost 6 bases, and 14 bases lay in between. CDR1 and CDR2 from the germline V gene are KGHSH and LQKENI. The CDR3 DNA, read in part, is TGTGCCAGCTCACCAACCCAGGTTGAGGGCAATGAG. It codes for CASSPTQVEGNE. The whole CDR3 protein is CASSPTQVEGNEQFF.

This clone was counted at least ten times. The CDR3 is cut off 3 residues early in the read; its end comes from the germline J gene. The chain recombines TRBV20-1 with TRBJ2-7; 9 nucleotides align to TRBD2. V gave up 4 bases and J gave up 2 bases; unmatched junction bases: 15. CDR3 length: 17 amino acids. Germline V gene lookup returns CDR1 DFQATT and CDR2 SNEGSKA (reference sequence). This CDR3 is CSAIEISGGLPTYEQYF. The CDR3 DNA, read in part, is TGCAGTGCTATTGAGATTAGCGGGGGCCTTCCCACCTACGAG.